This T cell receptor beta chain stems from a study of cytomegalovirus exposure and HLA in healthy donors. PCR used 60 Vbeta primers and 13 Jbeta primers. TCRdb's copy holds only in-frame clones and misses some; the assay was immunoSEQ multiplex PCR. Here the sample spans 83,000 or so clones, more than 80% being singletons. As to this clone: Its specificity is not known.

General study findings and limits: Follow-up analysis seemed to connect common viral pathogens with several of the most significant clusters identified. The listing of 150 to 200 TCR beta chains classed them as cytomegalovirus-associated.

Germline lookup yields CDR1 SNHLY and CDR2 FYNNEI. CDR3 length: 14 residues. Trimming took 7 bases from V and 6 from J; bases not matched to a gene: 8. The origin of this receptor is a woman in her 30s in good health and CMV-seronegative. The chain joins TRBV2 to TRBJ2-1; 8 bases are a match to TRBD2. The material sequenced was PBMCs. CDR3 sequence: CASMRSGSSNEQFF. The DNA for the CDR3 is TGTGCCAGCATGAGGAGCGGGAGTAGCAATGAGCAGTTCTTC.